The T cell receptor (beta chain) under discussion was sequenced for a study of blood T cell repertoires in COVID-19. Overall study context: Samples taken during acute and convalescent COVID-19 were collected in the United States, Italy and Spain. The analysed material was cDNA or gDNA that came from T cells, B-cell-depleted T cells, or PBMCs.

The assay was immunoSEQ multiplex PCR, and TCRdb's table has in-frame clones only and misses some. The data hold fewer than 500,000 clones, with more than 75% observed a single time. The CDR3 runs 15 residues. Per the germline V gene, CDR1 is ENHRY and CDR2 is SYGVKD. V was clipped by 3 bases and J by 3 bases; unmatched bases: 5. Living in under 30 US areas, the participants were between 18 and 89 years of age. Assignment of participants to cohorts was predicated upon participant-reported clinical history. The receptor was derived from a woman aged 30 to 39 with acute COVID-19. Sequencing was done on a sample of PBMCs or T cells enriched from blood (not recorded which). The chain carries TRBV10-3 and TRBJ1-1; 9 bases agree with TRBD1. In DNA form, the CDR3 reads TGTGCCATCAGTGATTTAGGACAGGGGTACACTGAAGCTTTCTTT. Translated: CAISDLGQGYTEAFF.